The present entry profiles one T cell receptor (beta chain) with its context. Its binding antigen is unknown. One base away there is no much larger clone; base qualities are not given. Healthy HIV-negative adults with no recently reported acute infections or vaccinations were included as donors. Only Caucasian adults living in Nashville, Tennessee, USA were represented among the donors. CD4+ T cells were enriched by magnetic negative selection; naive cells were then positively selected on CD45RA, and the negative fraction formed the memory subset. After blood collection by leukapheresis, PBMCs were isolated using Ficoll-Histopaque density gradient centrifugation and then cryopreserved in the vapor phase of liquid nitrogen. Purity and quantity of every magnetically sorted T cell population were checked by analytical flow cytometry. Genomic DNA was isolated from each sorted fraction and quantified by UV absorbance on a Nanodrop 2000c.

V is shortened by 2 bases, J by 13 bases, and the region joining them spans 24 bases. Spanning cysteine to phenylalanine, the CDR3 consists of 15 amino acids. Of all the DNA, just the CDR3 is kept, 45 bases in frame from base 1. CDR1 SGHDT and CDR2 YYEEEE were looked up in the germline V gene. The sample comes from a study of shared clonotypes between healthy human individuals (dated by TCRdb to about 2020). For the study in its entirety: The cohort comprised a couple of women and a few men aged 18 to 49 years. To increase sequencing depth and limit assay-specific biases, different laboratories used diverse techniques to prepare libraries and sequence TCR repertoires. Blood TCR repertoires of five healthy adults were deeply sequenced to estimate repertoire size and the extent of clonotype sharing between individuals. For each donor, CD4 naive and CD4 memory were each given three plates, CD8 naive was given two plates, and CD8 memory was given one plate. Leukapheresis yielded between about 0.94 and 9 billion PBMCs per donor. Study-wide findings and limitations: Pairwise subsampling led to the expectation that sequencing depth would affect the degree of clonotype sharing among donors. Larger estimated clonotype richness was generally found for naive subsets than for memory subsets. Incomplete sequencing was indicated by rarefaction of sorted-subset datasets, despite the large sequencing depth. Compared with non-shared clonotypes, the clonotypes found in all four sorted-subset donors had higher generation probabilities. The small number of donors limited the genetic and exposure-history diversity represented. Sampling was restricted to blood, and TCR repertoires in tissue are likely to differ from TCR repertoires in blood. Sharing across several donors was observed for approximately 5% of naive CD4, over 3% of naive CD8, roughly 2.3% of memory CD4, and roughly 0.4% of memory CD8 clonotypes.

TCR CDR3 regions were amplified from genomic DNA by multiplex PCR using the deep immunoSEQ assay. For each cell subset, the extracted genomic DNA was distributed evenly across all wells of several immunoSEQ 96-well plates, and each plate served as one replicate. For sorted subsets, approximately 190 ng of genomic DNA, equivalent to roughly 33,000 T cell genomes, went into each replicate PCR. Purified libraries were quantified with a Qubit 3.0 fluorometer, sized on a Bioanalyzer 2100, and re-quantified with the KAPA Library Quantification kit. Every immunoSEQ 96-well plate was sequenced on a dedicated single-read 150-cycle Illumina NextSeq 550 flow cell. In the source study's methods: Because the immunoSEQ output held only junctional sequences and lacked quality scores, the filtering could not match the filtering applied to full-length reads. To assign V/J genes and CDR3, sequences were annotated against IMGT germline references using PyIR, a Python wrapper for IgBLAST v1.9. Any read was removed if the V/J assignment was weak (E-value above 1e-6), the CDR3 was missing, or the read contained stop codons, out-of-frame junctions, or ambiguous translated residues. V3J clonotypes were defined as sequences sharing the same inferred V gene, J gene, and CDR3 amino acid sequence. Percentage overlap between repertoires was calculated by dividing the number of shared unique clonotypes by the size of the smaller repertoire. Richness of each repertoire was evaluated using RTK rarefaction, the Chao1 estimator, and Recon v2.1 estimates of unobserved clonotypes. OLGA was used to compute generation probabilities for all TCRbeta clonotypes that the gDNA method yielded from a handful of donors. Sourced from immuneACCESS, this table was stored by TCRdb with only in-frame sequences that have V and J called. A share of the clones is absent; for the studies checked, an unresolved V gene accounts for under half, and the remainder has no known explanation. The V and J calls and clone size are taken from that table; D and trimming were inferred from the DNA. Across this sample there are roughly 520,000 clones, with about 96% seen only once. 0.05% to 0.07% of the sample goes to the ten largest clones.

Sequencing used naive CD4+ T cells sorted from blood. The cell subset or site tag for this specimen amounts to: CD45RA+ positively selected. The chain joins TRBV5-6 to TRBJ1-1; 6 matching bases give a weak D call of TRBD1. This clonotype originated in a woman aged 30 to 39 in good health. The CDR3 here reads CASSFRQWRGAPDFF. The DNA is TGTGCCAGCAGCTTCCGACAGTGGAGGGGGGCCCCGGATTTCTTT.